The 31 T cell receptor beta chains below were found in one sample sequenced in a study of control samples from healthy donors and cancer patients. TCRdb's table, derived via immunoSEQ multiplex PCR, lists solely in-frame clones and lacks some. Of roughly 120,000 clones in the sample, 70% to 90% were seen once. The specimen was blood. The receptors come from a woman aged 65 to 85 in good health.

The gene calls are TRBV15 and TRBJ2-1; possible D gene TRBD2, 7 bases. The CDR3 has 15 residues. CDR1 and CDR2 (germline): LNHNV, YYDKDF (reference sequence). The ends were cut back, 5 bases at V and 2 bases at J, with 13 bases in the middle. CDR3 region: CATSPEGGAYNEQFF. The CDR3 nucleotides read TGTGCCACCAGCCCCGAGGGGGGGGCCTACAATGAGCAGTTCTTC.

The chain is built from TRBV5-1 and TRBJ2-2; D may be TRBD1 (5 bases). Trimming took off 8 bases at V and 3 bases at J, with 14 bases between the two ends. The CDR3 contains 14 residues. CDR1 SGHRS and CDR2 YFSETQ come from the germline V gene. This chain's CDR3 is CARHAGYDTGELFF. The CDR3 DNA is TGCGCCAGACACGCAGGGTACGACACCGGGGAGCTGTTTTTT.

The DNA of the CDR3 is TGTGCCAGCAGCCATTGGACAGGGGGGCAGAACACTGAAGCTTTCTTT. Encoded protein: CASSHWTGGQNTEAFF. The rearrangement uses TRBV3-1 (or the pseudogene TRBV3-2) and TRBJ1-1; 10 bases agree with TRBD1. The CDR3 contains 16 residues. With 3 bases clipped from V and 1 base from J, the junction kept 5 bases outside the gene matches. The germline V gene has CDR1 LGHDT and CDR2 YNNKEL (reference sequence).

The genes are TRBV7-9 and TRBJ2-2, with 12 bases that match TRBD2. There are 15 residues in the CDR3. Germline V gives CDR1 SEHNR, CDR2 FQNEAQ (reference sequence). J was trimmed by 6 bases and V by 5 bases; bases with no gene match: 4. The CDR3 region is CASSTLAGGPGELFF. The DNA of the CDR3 is TGTGCCAGCAGCACACTAGCGGGGGGCCCCGGGGAGCTGTTTTTT.

The rearrangement uses TRBV7-2 and TRBJ1-3; D uncertain. Germline V gene lookup returns CDR1 SGHTA and CDR2 FQGNSA. The V end lost 4 bases, the J end lost 4 bases, and 8 bases lay between the germline ends. The CDR3 contains 13 residues. CDR3 bases: TGTGCCAGCAGCTCAGGCGGCGGAAACACCATATATTTT. Encoded protein: CASSSGGGNTIYF.

The rearrangement joins TRBV18 to TRBJ1-2, with D uncertain. Trimming pared 1 base from V and 4 bases from J, leaving 13 bases between. This CDR3 contains 15 residues. Germline V gene data show CDR1 as KGHSH and CDR2 as LQKENI. The CDR3: CASSPQGRYLYGYTF. CDR3 nucleotides: TGTGCCAGCTCACCACAGGGCAGGTACCTCTATGGCTACACCTTC.

The genes are TRBV20-1 and TRBJ2-2, with 8 bases that match TRBD1. From germline, CDR1 is DFQATT and CDR2 SNEGSKA (reference sequence). This CDR3 has 16 amino acids. V dropped 3 bases and J dropped 2; count of bases not matched to a gene: 8. The CDR3 region has the DNA TGCAGTGCTAGTGGGGGCAGGGGGCATAACACCGGGGAGCTGTTTTTT. This encodes CSASGGRGHNTGELFF.

Regarding this clone: Other DNA sequences in the sample encode the same CDR3. The chain links TRBV11-2 to TRBJ2-3; D remains unclear. This CDR3 region has 14 residues. V shed 1 base and J shed 0 bases, with 5 bases lying between them. Germline CDR1 and CDR2: SGHAT and FQNNGV. CDR3 region: CASSLVVSTDTQYF. CDR3 coding DNA: TGTGCCAGCAGCTTAGTGGTCAGCACAGATACGCAGTATTTT. Full variable domain (remainder filled in from reference TRBV11-2 and TRBJ2-3): EAGVAQSPRYKIIEKRQSVAFWCNPISGHATLYWYQQILGQGPKLLIQFQNNGVVDDSQLPKDRFSAERLKGVDSTLKIQPAKLEDSAVYLCASSLVVSTDTQYFGPGTRLTVL.

This chain uses TRBV9 with TRBJ2-1, with D possibly TRBD2 on 5 matching bases. This CDR3 has 12 residues. The germline gives CDR1 SGDLS, CDR2 YYNGEE. Trimming removed 4 bases at V and 7 bases at J, with 9 bases between. The CDR3, as DNA: TGTGCCAGCAGCCCCCGGGAAAATGAGCAGTTCTTC. It is translated as CASSPRENEQFF.

The rearrangement links TRBV5-1 to TRBJ1-4; D gene ambiguous. The CDR3 loop spans 16 amino acids. Germline loops: CDR1 SGHRS, CDR2 YFSETQ. V shed 4 bases and J shed 0 bases, with 13 bases lying between them. CDR3 residues: CASSRRMGATNEKLFF. The CDR3 bases are TGCGCCAGCAGCAGGAGGATGGGTGCAACTAATGAAAAACTGTTTTTT.

This clone was observed a single time. This chain connects TRBV6-1 to TRBJ2-1; 9 nucleotides align to TRBD2. The ends lost 3 bases at V and 9 bases at J; junction bases unmatched: 9. The V gene's germline CDR1 is MNHNS and CDR2 SASEGT. The CDR3 extends over 15 amino acids. The CDR3 nucleotides read TGTGCCAGCAGTGAGTCGCGGGGGGGCGATTTTGAGCAGTTCTTC. Its translation: CASSESRGGDFEQFF.

The sample holds one count of this clone. V usage is TRBV15 and J usage is TRBJ1-5; weak D call: TRBD1 (5 bases). The CDR3 extends over 14 amino acids. Germline-derived CDR1 and CDR2 are LNHNV and YYDKDF (reference sequence). Trimming pared 3 bases from V and 5 bases from J, leaving 11 bases between. CDR3 loop: CATSRRPRDQPQHF. The CDR3 nucleotides are TGTGCCACCAGCAGGAGACCCAGGGATCAGCCCCAGCATTTT. The full variable domain, rest sourced from reference TRBV15 and TRBJ1-5, is DAMVIQNPRYQVTQFGKPVTLSCSQTLNHNVMYWYQQKSSQAPKLLFHYYDKDFNNEADTPDNFQSRRPNTSFCFLDIRSPGLGDTAMYLCATSRRPRDQPQHFGDGTRLSIL.

Comment on this clone: Its ends do not fully match the called genes, so a read error is possible. Within the sample, other DNA sequences also encode this same CDR3. The chain combines TRBV10-3 with TRBJ1-2; 11 positions match TRBD1. The CDR3 consists of 14 residues. CDR1 ENHRY and CDR2 SYGVKD come from the germline V gene. The CDR3: CAISGDRGVGGYTF. In DNA, the CDR3 is TGTGCCATCAGTGGGGACAGGGGGGTCGGAGGCTATACCTTC.

The CDR3 loop reads CSASLGGQSNQPQHF. The CDR3 region has the DNA TGCAGTGCTAGTCTCGGGGGGCAGAGCAATCAGCCCCAGCATTTT. This rearrangement joins TRBV20-1 to TRBJ1-5, with D perhaps TRBD1 (6 bases). The germline V gene has CDR1 DFQATT and CDR2 SNEGSKA (reference sequence). This CDR3 is built from 15 residues. The V and J ends lost 3 bases and 1 base respectively, with 13 bases between them.

This clone was seen only once. The J gene is TRBJ1-2, the V gene TRBV27, with 7 bases aligning to TRBD1. The CDR3 runs 13 residues. The ends lost 7 bases at V and 7 bases at J; junction bases unmatched: 9. Germline V gene sequence: CDR1 MNHEY, CDR2 SMNVEV (reference sequence). This CDR3 reads CASKAAGGGGYTF. CDR3 DNA sequence: TGTGCCAGCAAGGCGGCAGGGGGTGGTGGCTACACCTTC.

This chain links TRBV3-1 (or the pseudogene TRBV3-2) with TRBJ1-5; TRBD1 might be the D (5 bases). Germline V CDR1 and CDR2: LGHDT, YNNKEL (reference sequence). Trimming removed 4 bases from V and 3 bases from J, with 13 bases in between. The CDR3 consists of 15 residues. The CDR3 sequence: CASSRQTGLNQPQHF. CDR3 bases: TGTGCCAGCAGCCGCCAAACAGGCCTCAATCAGCCCCAGCATTTT.

The CDR3 sequence: CASSGGFSDTQYF. CDR3 DNA: TGTGCCAGCAGTGGCGGTTTCTCCGATACGCAGTATTTT. J is TRBJ2-3 and V is TRBV2; no clear D. V was clipped by 4 bases and J by 6 bases, with 11 bases between them. The CDR3 spans 13 residues. Germline values: CDR1 SNHLY, CDR2 FYNNEI.

The chain is built from TRBV20-1 and TRBJ2-3, with 8 bases lining up with TRBD2. This CDR3 has 13 residues. J gave up 5 bases and V 3 bases, and 4 bases lay outside the gene matches. Germline V lookup: CDR1 DFQATT, CDR2 SNEGSKA (reference sequence). The CDR3 region has the DNA TGCAGTGCTAGTGTCGGGGGGGGAGATACGCAGTATTTT. This encodes CSASVGGGDTQYF.

The V gene is TRBV6-2 or TRBV6-3, the J gene TRBJ1-1; D unresolved. V lost 0 bases to trimming and J lost 1 base, with 12 bases between them. The CDR3 is 16 amino acids. The germline CDR1 and CDR2 sequences are MNHEY and SVGEGT. The DNA of the CDR3 is TGTGCCAGCAGTTACTCTCCGTCGGCCGGGAACACTGAAGCTTTCTTT. It is translated as CASSYSPSAGNTEAFF.

The chain carries TRBV5-4 and TRBJ1-2; a weak D match, TRBD1 (5 bases). CDR3 length: 15 residues. Trimming stripped 0 bases from V and 4 bases from J, with 13 bases between. Germline loops: CDR1 SGHNT, CDR2 YYREEE (reference sequence). The CDR3 DNA reads TGTGCCAGCAGCTTGGAGCCGGCGAGGGGCTATGGCTACACCTTC. Encoded protein: CASSLEPARGYGYTF.

The chain uses TRBV7-6 and TRBJ1-4, with a possible D match to TRBD1 (5 bases). The length of the CDR3 is 15 residues. Trimming took off 1 base at V and 8 bases at J, with 14 bases between the two ends. Per the germline V gene, CDR1 is SGHVS and CDR2 is FNYEAQ. The chain's CDR3 is CASSLGGTGNEKLFF. DNA of the CDR3: TGTGCCAGCAGCTTAGGGGGGACGGGGAACGAAAAACTGTTTTTT. The full variable domain, in which reference TRBV7-6 and TRBJ1-4 provide the parts outside the CDR3, is GAGVSQSPRYKVTKRGQDVALRCDPISGHVSLYWYRQALGQGPEFLTYFNYEAQQDKSGLPNDRFSAERPEGSISTLTIQRTEQRDSAMYRCASSLGGTGNEKLFFGSGTQLSVL.

The gene calls are TRBV3-1 (or the pseudogene TRBV3-2) and TRBJ2-1, with 14 bases fitting TRBD2. V lost 4 bases and J lost 9; bases outside the gene matches: 8. This CDR3 has 16 residues. Germline assignment: CDR1 LGHDT and CDR2 YNNKEL (reference sequence). The CDR3 reads CASSRSGTSGGIEQFF. The CDR3 bases are TGTGCCAGCAGCCGCTCCGGGACTAGCGGGGGTATTGAGCAGTTCTTC.

CDR3 region: CASSSQGDDYEQYF. In nucleotides, the CDR3 is TGTGCCAGCAGCTCACAGGGGGACGACTACGAGCAGTACTTC. The rearrangement uses TRBV7-9 and TRBJ2-7; 8 bases are a match to TRBD1. Germline CDR1 is SEHNR and CDR2 is FQNEAQ (reference sequence). Trimming cost V 4 bases and J 3 bases; bases outside gene matches: 5. The CDR3 covers 14 residues.

This chain connects TRBV18 to TRBJ2-2, with a possible D match to TRBD1 (6 bases). The CDR3 covers 16 residues. Per germline, CDR1 KGHSH and CDR2 LQKENI. V was cut by 6 bases and J by 0 bases, with 14 bases left in between. In DNA form, the CDR3 reads TGTGCCAGCTCCATAAGGACAGTCGCGAACACCGGGGAGCTGTTTTTT. Translated, it gives CASSIRTVANTGELFF. The full variable domain, its missing parts supplied by reference TRBV18 and TRBJ2-2, is NAGVMQNPRHLVRRRGQEARLRCSPMKGHSHVYWYRQLPEEGLKFMVYLQKENIIDESGMPKERFSAEFPKEGPSILRIQQVVRGDSAAYFCASSIRTVANTGELFFGEGSRLTVL.

This clone has only one observation. The chain links TRBV7-8 to TRBJ1-2; D uncertain. The CDR3 has 14 amino acids. The V gene's germline CDR1 is SGHVS and CDR2 FQNEAQ. V was trimmed by 1 base and J by 0 bases, leaving 6 bases between them. Here the CDR3 DNA reads TGTGCCAGCAGCTTAGGTCCGACTAACTATGGCTACACCTTC. It codes for CASSLGPTNYGYTF.

The J gene is TRBJ1-5, the V gene TRBV5-6; D gene ambiguous. Germline values: CDR1 SGHDT, CDR2 YYEEEE. Trimming shortened V by 0 bases and J by 0 bases, and 7 bases separated the two germline ends. CDR3 length: 15 residues. CDR3 bases: TGTGCCAGCAGCTTGGTAAGGGATAGCAATCAGCCCCAGCATTTT. Amino acids: CASSLVRDSNQPQHF.

The CDR3 nucleotides read TGTGCCAGCAGCGCCGCAGGGGAGAGAGCTTTCTTT. This codes for CASSAAGERAFF. The chain couples TRBV3-1 (or the pseudogene TRBV3-2) to TRBJ1-1; D perhaps matches TRBD1 (6 bases). This CDR3 has 12 residues. Germline V gives CDR1 LGHDT, CDR2 YNNKEL (reference sequence). V was trimmed by 5 bases and J by 10 bases, leaving 14 bases between them.

The chain recombines TRBV5-6 with TRBJ1-2; the D gene is possibly TRBD1 (5 bases). CDR1 and CDR2 (germline): SGHDT, YYEEEE. The CDR3 has 17 residues. Trimming took 2 bases from V and 2 from J, leaving 19 bases between them. This CDR3 is CASSLSYPRTLNYGYTF. CDR3 nucleotides: TGTGCCAGCAGCTTATCCTATCCGCGGACACTAAACTATGGCTACACCTTC.

This clone was seen a handful of times. The sample has other DNA sequences that encode this CDR3 too. The genes are TRBV7-9 and TRBJ2-1; D may be TRBD2 (5 bases). Trimming pared 5 bases from V and 9 bases from J, leaving 20 bases between. Germline V gives CDR1 SEHNR, CDR2 FQNEAQ (reference sequence). The CDR3 length is 15 residues. The CDR3 DNA is TGTGCCAGCAGCACAAGACTCCACTCCGGGGTTGAGCAGTTCTTC. This gives the protein CASSTRLHSGVEQFF.

V usage is TRBV10-1 and J usage is TRBJ1-2; D gene ambiguous. The CDR3 extends over 14 amino acids. The V gene's germline CDR1 is WNHNN and CDR2 SYGVQD (reference sequence). The ends were cut back, 3 bases at V and 4 bases at J, with 12 bases in the middle. The CDR3 region has the DNA TGCGCCAGCAGTGATACCGGGTCCCCCTATGGCTACACCTTC. It translates to CASSDTGSPYGYTF.

This sequence joins TRBV5-8 and TRBJ2-7, with D perhaps TRBD1 or TRBD2 (5 bases each). Germline assignment: CDR1 SGHTS and CDR2 YDEGEE. The CDR3 consists of 20 residues. Trimming stripped 3 bases from V and 3 bases from J, with 31 bases between. The chain's CDR3 is CASSSDVRGRGGLASYEQYF. The CDR3 region has the DNA TGTGCCAGCAGCTCAGACGTTAGGGGTAGGGGCGGCCTAGCAAGCTACGAGCAGTACTTC.